The T cell receptor beta chain described here comes from a study of blood T cells in healthy people across ages. Through a sample-barcoded 5' primer and a J-beta primer mix, a second PCR was run for about 7 to 12 cycles. MiXCR was run by TCRdb on the 5' RACE reads, yielding one entry per CDR3 protein. The sample lists hundreds of thousands of distinct CDR3 sequences, 40% to 65% seen once, with about 42% in the top ten. Germline V gene lookup returns CDR1 SQVTM and CDR2 ANQGSEA. The CDR3 length is 13 residues. Between the trimmed V and J ends, which lost 6 bases and 2 bases, there was a span of 11 bases.

The TCR comes from a man older than 75 in good health. The chain carries TRBV29-1 and TRBJ2-1; TRBD1 is a possible D gene (5 bases). Source material: blood. The CDR3 region is CSVRTSTYNEQFF. DNA of the CDR3: TGCAGCGTGCGGACAAGCACCTACAATGAGCAGTTCTTC.